This T cell receptor beta chain was captured in a study of PD-1 blockade in mismatch repair-deficient tumors. Study overall: Enrolled about 2013-2017, patients had progressing, pretreated mismatch repair-deficient cancers of more than ten types.

PCR or immunohistochemistry showed mismatch repair deficiency in every enrolled patient. The CDR3 totals 13 residues. Trimming took 4 bases from V and 2 from J, leaving 8 bases between them. Germline values: CDR1 MGHDK, CDR2 SYGVNS. Method: immunoSEQ multiplex PCR; TCRdb's copy keeps in-frame clones and lacks some. Seen here are roughly 49,000 clones, 77% observed once, and the top ten hold around 3.3%. The rearrangement uses TRBV25-1 and TRBJ1-2; D uncertain. The sequence was collected from an adult with mismatch repair-deficient cancer. The input for sequencing was PBMCs, taken before pembrolizumab treatment. Written as DNA, the CDR3 is TGTGCCAGCAGTGTAGGCGGAAACTATGGCTACACCTTC. Translated: CASSVGGNYGYTF.